This entry concerns a single T cell receptor beta chain. Its target is not known. This sample was taken from a study of siplizumab effects on memory and regulatory T cells. Using immunoSEQ multiplex PCR, the repertoire was profiled, and TCRdb retains in-frame clones only, with some absent. The table records under 70,000 clones, 70% to 80% of them present only once. Study conclusions and caveats: With siplizumab, cumulative frequency of CD4+ memory-derived alloreactive sequences dropped significantly. The naive T cell population seemed more diverse than memory cells and seemed a major contributor to the alloresponse. In siplizumab conditions, mappable alloreactive CD4+ clones averaged approximately 75% Treg-derived, against 25% to 30% in controls.

The TCR comes from a human donor in good health. Material: memory CD4+ T cells sorted from blood.

The CDR3 loop reads CASSTSGGGETQYF. The CDR3 DNA follows: TGTGCCAGCAGTACTAGCGGGGGCGGCGAGACCCAGTACTTC. The J gene is TRBJ2-5, the V gene TRBV7-7, with TRBD2 matching 11 bases. This CDR3 is 14 amino acids long. Per germline, CDR1 SSHAT and CDR2 FNYEAQ (reference sequence). J lost 5 bases, V lost 6 bases, and 5 bases had no gene match.